The subject of this entry is one T cell receptor (beta chain). Per the original methods: Nucleated cell counts were estimated from reference gene primer amplification. The method was immunoSEQ multiplex PCR; TCRdb's version includes in-frame clones alone and lacks a portion of them. The D gene and trimming were derived from the DNA, and the V and J assignments and clone size from that table. The sample holds just over 75,000 clones, roughly 87% seen once. The data stem from a study of blood T cell repertoires in COVID-19. Study overall: Acute-phase and convalescent COVID-19 samples originated in the United States, Italy and Spain. T cells, B-cell-depleted T cells, or PBMCs supplied cDNA or gDNA.

Per germline, CDR1 SGHTA and CDR2 FQGNSA. The ends were cut back, 0 bases at V and 0 bases at J, with 8 bases in the middle. This CDR3 is 15 amino acids long. The sequence came from an elderly woman with active or convalescent COVID-19. Sequencing was done on a sample of peripheral blood. The J gene is TRBJ1-1, the V gene TRBV7-2, with a weak D call TRBD1 (5 bases). As DNA, the CDR3 is TGTGCCAGCAGCTTAGCGGCGGGGCTGAACACTGAAGCTTTCTTT. It yields the protein CASSLAAGLNTEAFF.